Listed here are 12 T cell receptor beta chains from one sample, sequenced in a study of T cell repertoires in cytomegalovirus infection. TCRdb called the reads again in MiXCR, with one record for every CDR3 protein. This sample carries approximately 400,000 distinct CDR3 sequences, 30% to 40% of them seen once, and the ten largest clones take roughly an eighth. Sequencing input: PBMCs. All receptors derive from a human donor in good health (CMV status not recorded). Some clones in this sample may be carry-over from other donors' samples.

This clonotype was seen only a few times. In DNA form, the CDR3 reads TGCAGTGCTAGGGAACGGGACCTAGCAGGTCAGCCCCAGCATTTT. It yields the protein CSARERDLAGQPQHF. This rearrangement joins TRBV20-1 to TRBJ1-5; possibly TRBD1 for D (5 bases). Trimming stripped 3 bases from V and 6 bases from J, with 18 bases between. The CDR3 runs to 15 residues. Germline V gene lookup returns CDR1 DFQATT and CDR2 SNEGSKA (reference sequence).

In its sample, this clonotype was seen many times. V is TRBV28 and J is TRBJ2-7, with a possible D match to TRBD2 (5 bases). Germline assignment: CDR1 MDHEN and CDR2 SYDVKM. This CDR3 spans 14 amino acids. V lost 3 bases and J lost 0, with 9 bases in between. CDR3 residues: CASSLTGNSYEQYF. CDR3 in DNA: TGTGCCAGCAGTTTGACCGGGAACTCCTACGAGCAGTACTTC.

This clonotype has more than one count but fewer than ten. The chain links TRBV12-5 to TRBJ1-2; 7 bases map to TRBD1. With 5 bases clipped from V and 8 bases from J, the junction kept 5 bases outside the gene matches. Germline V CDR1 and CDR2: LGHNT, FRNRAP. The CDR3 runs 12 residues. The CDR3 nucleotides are TGTGCTAGTGGTAGATACAGGGGCGGCTACACCTTC. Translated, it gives CASGRYRGGYTF. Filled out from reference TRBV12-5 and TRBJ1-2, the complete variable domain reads DARVTQTPRHKVTEMGQEVTMRCQPILGHNTVFWYRQTMMQGLELLAYFRNRAPLDDSGMPKDRFSAEMPDATLATLKIQPSEPRDSAVYFCASGRYRGGYTFGSGTRLTVV.

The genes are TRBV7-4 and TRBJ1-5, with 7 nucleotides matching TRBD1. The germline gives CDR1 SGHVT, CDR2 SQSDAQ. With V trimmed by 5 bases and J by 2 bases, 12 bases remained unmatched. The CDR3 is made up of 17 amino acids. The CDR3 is CASSLTGTEYRNQPQHF. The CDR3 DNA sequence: TGTGCCAGCAGCCTGACCGGGACAGAGTATCGCAATCAGCCCCAGCATTTT.

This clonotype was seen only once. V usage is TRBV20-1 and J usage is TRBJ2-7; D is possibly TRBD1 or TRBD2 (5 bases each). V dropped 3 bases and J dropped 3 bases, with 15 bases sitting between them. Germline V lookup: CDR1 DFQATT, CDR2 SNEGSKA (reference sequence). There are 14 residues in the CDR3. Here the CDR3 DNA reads TGCAGTGCTAGTGTAAGAGAGAGGGGCTACGAGCAGTACTTC. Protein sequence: CSASVRERGYEQYF.

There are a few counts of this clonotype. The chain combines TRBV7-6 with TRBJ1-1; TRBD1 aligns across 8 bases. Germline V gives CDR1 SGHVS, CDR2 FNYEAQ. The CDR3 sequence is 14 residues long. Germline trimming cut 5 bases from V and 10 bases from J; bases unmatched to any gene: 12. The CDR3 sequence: CASSLTGTGGSAFF. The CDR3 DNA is TGTGCCAGCAGCCTAACCGGGACAGGCGGGTCAGCTTTCTTT.

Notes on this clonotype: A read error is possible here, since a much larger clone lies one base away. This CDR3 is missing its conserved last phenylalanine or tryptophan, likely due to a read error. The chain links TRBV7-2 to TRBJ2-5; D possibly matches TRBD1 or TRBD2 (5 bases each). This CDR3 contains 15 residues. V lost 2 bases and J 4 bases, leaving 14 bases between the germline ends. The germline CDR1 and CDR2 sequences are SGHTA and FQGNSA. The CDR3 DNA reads TGTGCCAGCAGCTTAAGGGGTGGGGGACGAGAGACCCAGTACTTA. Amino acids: CASSLRGGGRETQYL.

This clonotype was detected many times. This CDR3 is CASSFGGGASEQYF. CDR3 nucleotide sequence: TGTGCCAGCAGCTTTGGCGGGGGGGCCTCCGAGCAGTACTTC. The rearrangement uses TRBV7-2 and TRBJ2-7; 9 bases align to TRBD2. The CDR3 length is 14 residues. The J segment lost 6 bases and the V segment lost 3 bases, leaving 6 bases of the junction unmatched. The germline V gene has CDR1 SGHTA and CDR2 FQGNSA. Full variable domain (outside the CDR3, taken from reference TRBV7-2 and TRBJ2-7): GAGVSQSPSNKVTEKGKDVELRCDPISGHTALYWYRQSLGQGLEFLIYFQGNSAPDKSGLPSDRFSAERTGGSVSTLTIQRTQQEDSAVYLCASSFGGGASEQYFGPGTRLTVT.

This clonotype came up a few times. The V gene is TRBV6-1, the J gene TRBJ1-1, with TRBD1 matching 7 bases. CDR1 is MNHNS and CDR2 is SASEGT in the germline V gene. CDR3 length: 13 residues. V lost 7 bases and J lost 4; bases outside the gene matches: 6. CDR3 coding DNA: TGTGCCAGCAAGACAGGGCTGTTCACTGAAGCTTTCTTT. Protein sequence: CASKTGLFTEAFF.

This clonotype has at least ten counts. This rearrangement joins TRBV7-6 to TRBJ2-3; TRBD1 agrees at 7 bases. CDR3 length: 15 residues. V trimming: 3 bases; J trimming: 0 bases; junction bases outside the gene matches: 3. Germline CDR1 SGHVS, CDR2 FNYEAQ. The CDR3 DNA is TGTGCCAGCAGCTTTGGACAGGCCAGCACAGATACGCAGTATTTT. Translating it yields CASSFGQASTDTQYF.

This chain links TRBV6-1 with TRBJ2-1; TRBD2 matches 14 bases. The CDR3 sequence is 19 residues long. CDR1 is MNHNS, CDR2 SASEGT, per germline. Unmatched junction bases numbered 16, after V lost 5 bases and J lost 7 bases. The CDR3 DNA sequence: TGTGCCAGCAGTCCCGGACTAGCGGGGGGTAACCTCAGGGAAAATGAGCAGTTCTTC. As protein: CASSPGLAGGNLRENEQFF.

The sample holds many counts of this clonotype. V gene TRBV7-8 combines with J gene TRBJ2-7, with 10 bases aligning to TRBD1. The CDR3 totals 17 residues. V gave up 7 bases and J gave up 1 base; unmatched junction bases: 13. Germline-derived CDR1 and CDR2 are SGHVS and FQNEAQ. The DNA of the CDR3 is TGTGCCAGCAACCCCGCAGGGGGACAGGGGAGGTCCTACGAGCAGTACTTC. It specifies CASNPAGGQGRSYEQYF.